The 19 T cell receptor beta chains below were found in one sample sequenced in a study of spatial heterogeneity in lung cancer. This sample's time point: sample taken at primary tumor resection. Whole RNA obtained from tumor, nontumor lung or frozen PBMC underwent sequencing without sorting. A single record per CDR3 protein comes from TCRdb applying MiXCR to the 5' RACE reads. The sample lists more than 35,000 distinct CDR3 sequences, 5.2% occurring once. The sequences come from PBMCs, collected at surgery. The receptors come from a female donor with early-stage non-small cell lung cancer.

This clonotype was seen many times. The chain links TRBV9 to TRBJ2-1; perhaps TRBD2 as D (6 bases). Germline V gene sequence: CDR1 SGDLS, CDR2 YYNGEE. V lost 4 bases, J lost 3 bases, and 11 bases lay in between. The CDR3 is 14 amino acids. CDR3 sequence: CASSFLGLYNEQFF. In DNA form, the CDR3 reads TGTGCCAGCAGCTTCCTGGGACTCTACAATGAGCAGTTCTTC.

This clonotype has at least ten counts. The chain combines TRBV7-9 with TRBJ2-7, with 9 bases matching TRBD2. This CDR3 comprises 15 residues. The V and J ends lost 1 base and 2 bases, in that order; junction bases with no gene match: 3. The germline V gene has CDR1 SEHNR and CDR2 FQNEAQ (reference sequence). CDR3 in amino acids: CASSLVGGGAYEQYF. The CDR3 DNA reads as TGTGCCAGCAGCTTAGTAGGCGGGGGGGCCTACGAGCAGTACTTC. Combining the CDR3 with reference TRBV7-9 and TRBJ2-7 gives the whole variable domain DTGVSQNPRHKITKRGQNVTFRCDPISEHNRLYWYRQTLGQGPEFLTYFQNEAQLEKSRLLSDRFSAERPKGSFSTLEIQRTEQGDSAMYLCASSLVGGGAYEQYFGPGTRLTVT.

In this sample, this clonotype turned up many times. The V and J genes are TRBV7-2 and TRBJ2-7, with unresolved D. The CDR3 totals 14 residues. The germline V gene has CDR1 SGHTA and CDR2 FQGNSA. V lost 1 base and J lost 2, with 9 bases in between. The DNA of the CDR3 is TGTGCCAGCAGCTTAGGTCCGGCGGCCTACGAGCAGTACTTC. The encoded protein is CASSLGPAAYEQYF.

This clonotype was picked up many times. The chain uses TRBV6-5 and TRBJ1-1; D unresolved. V was trimmed by 5 bases and J by 1 base, leaving 5 bases between them. From germline, CDR1 is MNHEY and CDR2 SVGAGI. This CDR3 has 12 residues. The CDR3: CASSPSNTEAFF. The CDR3 bases are TGTGCCAGCAGTCCATCGAACACTGAAGCTTTCTTT.

This clonotype was counted many times. This chain uses TRBV24-1 with TRBJ2-2; 8 bases line up with TRBD1. V was clipped by 3 bases and J by 5 bases; unmatched bases: 7. Germline values: CDR1 KGHDR, CDR2 SFDVKD. The CDR3 totals 16 residues. DNA for the CDR3: TGTGCCACCAGTGATGCCCGCGGGGACAGGACCGGGGAGCTGTTTTTT. It encodes CATSDARGDRTGELFF.

Notes on this clonotype: The missing conserved phenylalanine or tryptophan at the end of this CDR3 makes a read error likely. The chain links TRBV6-4 to TRBJ2-3; 10 bases fit TRBD2. This CDR3 has 15 amino acids. After removal of 0 bases from V and 9 bases from J, the junction contained 6 bases not matched to a gene. CDR1 MRHNA and CDR2 SNTAGT come from the germline V gene. CDR3 residues: CASSDSGAGGLTQYI. DNA for the CDR3: TGTGCCAGCAGTGACTCAGGAGCGGGGGGGCTCACGCAGTATATT.

As to this clonotype: A much larger clone sits a single nucleotide away, making a read error possible. It is likely a read error, because the conserved phenylalanine at the end of the CDR3 is missing. This chain connects TRBV12-3 or TRBV12-4 to TRBJ2-2, with D tentatively TRBD1 (7 bases). The CDR3 length is 16 residues. Trimming removed 6 bases at V and 2 bases at J, with 16 bases between. CDR3 region: CASSRGTVLNTGELFS. Here the CDR3 DNA reads TGTGCCAGCAGCCGGGGGACAGTCCTCAACACCGGGGAGCTGTTTTCT.

This clonotype was counted between two and nine times. CDR3 protein: CASSPGTSDYEQYF. DNA for the CDR3: TGTGCCAGCTCCCCTGGGACTAGCGACTACGAGCAGTACTTC. The chain couples TRBV18 to TRBJ2-7, with 10 bases aligning to TRBD2. The CDR3 covers 14 residues. Germline CDR1 reads KGHSH; CDR2 reads LQKENI. V lost 6 bases, J lost 3 bases, and 5 bases stayed unmatched.

Ten or more counts support this clonotype. This chain uses TRBV28 with TRBJ2-5; perhaps TRBD1 as D (5 bases). The germline gives CDR1 MDHEN, CDR2 SYDVKM. The CDR3 spans 15 residues. Trimming took 6 bases from V and 2 from J, leaving 16 bases between them. The CDR3 nucleotides are TGTGCCAGCAGCCTGCCGGGCAGGGCGCAAGAGACCCAGTACTTC. It codes for CASSLPGRAQETQYF. Using reference TRBV28 and TRBJ2-5 for the parts outside the CDR3, the full variable domain is DVKVTQSSRYLVKRTGEKVFLECVQDMDHENMFWYRQDPGLGLRLIYFSYDVKMKEKGDIPEGYSVSREKKERFSLILESASTNQTSMYLCASSLPGRAQETQYFGPGTRLLVL.

This clonotype has ten or more counts. V is TRBV12-5 and J is TRBJ2-3; 7 bases agree with TRBD2. Germline CDR1 reads LGHNT; CDR2 reads FRNRAP. This CDR3 spans 16 amino acids. J lost 4 bases, V lost 1 base, and 8 bases had no gene match. DNA of the CDR3: TGTGCTAGTGGTTTGGAATATGCTAGCGGCCCAGATACGCAGTATTTT. It codes for CASGLEYASGPDTQYF.

This clonotype was counted at least ten times. The chain combines TRBV7-9 with TRBJ1-2; D possibly corresponds to TRBD1 (6 bases). Trimming pared 0 bases from V and 7 bases from J, leaving 15 bases between. The CDR3 is 15 amino acids. Germline loops: CDR1 SEHNR, CDR2 FQNEAQ (reference sequence). CDR3 amino acids: CASSLARQGTGGYTF. CDR3 coding DNA: TGTGCCAGCAGCTTAGCTCGGCAGGGGACGGGTGGCTACACCTTC.

This clonotype was observed a few times. The chain combines TRBV5-6 with TRBJ2-3; D perhaps matches TRBD2 (6 bases). The CDR3 is 11 amino acids. Germline CDR1 reads SGHDT; CDR2 reads YYEEEE. V lost 4 bases and J 6 bases, leaving 6 bases between the germline ends. CDR3 bases: TGTGCCAGCAGCCGGGGGGATACGCAGTATTTT. Protein sequence: CASSRGDTQYF.

This clonotype was counted at least ten times. The chain uses TRBV7-2 and TRBJ2-1; D may be TRBD1 (5 bases). Germline V gene sequence: CDR1 SGHTA, CDR2 FQGNSA. V lost 4 bases, J lost 7 bases, and 8 bases lay in between. The CDR3 totals 12 residues. In nucleotides, the CDR3 is TGTGCCAGCAGCTATCAGGGAAATGAGCAGTTCTTC. Translating it yields CASSYQGNEQFF.

The table lists this clonotype with many counts. The CDR3 loop is CASSQPGTSGSYEQYF. The CDR3 DNA sequence: TGTGCCAGCAGTCAACCAGGGACTAGCGGCTCCTACGAGCAGTACTTC. This rearrangement joins TRBV28 to TRBJ2-7, with TRBD2 matching over 11 bases. This CDR3 comprises 16 residues. Looked up from germline, CDR1 is MDHEN and CDR2 is SYDVKM. V dropped 5 bases and J dropped 0; count of bases not matched to a gene: 6.

This clonotype was found many times. The chain recombines TRBV29-1 with TRBJ2-6; D ambiguous. The CDR3 sequence is 11 residues long. Trimming shortened V by 6 bases and J by 5 bases, and 5 bases separated the two germline ends. The germline gives CDR1 SQVTM, CDR2 ANQGSEA. CDR3 protein: CSVFRANVLTF. The CDR3 nucleotides are TGCAGCGTCTTTAGGGCCAACGTCCTGACTTTC.

This clonotype came up a few times. The chain has TRBV2 and TRBJ1-1; no reliable D call. The germline gives CDR1 SNHLY, CDR2 FYNNEI. The CDR3 runs to 14 residues. The germline V and J ends were trimmed by 2 bases and 0 bases, with 7 bases remaining between them. The CDR3 DNA is TGTGCCAGCAGTGAAAAGGCCATGAACACTGAAGCTTTCTTT. Amino acid sequence: CASSEKAMNTEAFF. Drawing the rest from reference TRBV2 and TRBJ1-1, the complete variable domain is EPEVTQTPSHQVTQMGQEVILRCVPISNHLYFYWYRQILGQKVEFLVSFYNNEISEKSEIFDDQFSVERPDGSNFTLKIRSTKLEDSAMYFCASSEKAMNTEAFFGQGTRLTVV.

This clonotype was detected ten times or more. CDR3 bases: TGTGCCAGCAGTGAATTTCGTAGCGCCGGGGAGCTGTTTTTT. It encodes CASSEFRSAGELFF. The chain recombines TRBV2 with TRBJ2-2, with a possible D match to TRBD2 (5 bases). V was trimmed by 2 bases and J by 6 bases, leaving 10 bases between them. CDR1 and CDR2 (germline): SNHLY, FYNNEI. The CDR3 consists of 14 residues.

This clonotype has ten or more counts. This chain links TRBV12-3 or TRBV12-4 with TRBJ2-7; the D is unclear. This CDR3 is 13 amino acids long. The V gene lost 6 bases and the J gene lost 0 bases, with 9 bases spanning the gap. In nucleotides, the CDR3 is TGTGCCAGCAGATACACGAGCTCCTACGAGCAGTACTTC. Protein sequence: CASRYTSSYEQYF.

This clonotype was seen more than once but under ten times. The V call is TRBV20-1, the J call TRBJ1-5, with 7 bases fitting TRBD1. V dropped 5 bases and J dropped 2; count of bases not matched to a gene: 6. The CDR3 has 14 residues. The germline CDR1 and CDR2 sequences are DFQATT and SNEGSKA (reference sequence). DNA of the CDR3: TGCAGTGCTGCGGACAGGAGGGGCAATCAGCCCCAGCATTTT. It translates to CSAADRRGNQPQHF.